The 6 T cell receptor beta chains listed next were all sequenced from one sample in a study of blood T cell repertoires in COVID-19. The method was immunoSEQ multiplex PCR; TCRdb's version includes in-frame clones alone and lacks a portion of them. The sample holds 220,000 or so clones; around 83% are singletons and the top ten take about 1.3%. The sample consisted of PBMCs or T cells enriched from blood (not recorded which). The receptors were sampled from a woman aged 40 to 50 with acute COVID-19.

This clone was found many times. CDR3 DNA: TGTGCCAGCACCACAATCCCGAGCAGCGCTGGCTACACCTTC. Amino acid sequence: CASTTIPSSAGYTF. The chain links TRBV4-2 to TRBJ1-2; no firm D call. Trimming took 7 bases from V and 7 from J, leaving 19 bases between them. The germline V gene has CDR1 LGHNA and CDR2 YNFKEQ. This CDR3 comprises 14 residues.

CDR3 sequence: CASSLGLAGSGTGELFF. CDR3 nucleotide sequence: TGTGCCAGCAGCTTGGGACTAGCGGGATCGGGAACCGGGGAGCTGTTTTTT. The genes are TRBV5-6 and TRBJ2-2; 11 positions agree with TRBD2. Germline-derived CDR1 and CDR2 are SGHDT and YYEEEE. The CDR3 length is 17 residues. J lost 5 bases, V lost 0 bases, and 6 bases had no gene match. The entire variable domain, with the rest obtained from reference TRBV5-6 and TRBJ2-2, is as follows: DAGVTQSPTHLIKTRGQQVTLRCSPKSGHDTVSWYQQALGQGPQFIFQYYEEEERQRGNFPDRFSGHQFPNYSSELNVNALLLGDSALYLCASSLGLAGSGTGELFFGEGSRLTVL.

The CDR3 loop reads CASRSGDTQYF. The CDR3 bases are TGTGCCAGCAGGTCGGGGGATACGCAGTATTTT. V is TRBV28 and J is TRBJ2-3; TRBD2 is a possible D gene (5 bases). CDR3 length: 11 residues. Germline values: CDR1 MDHEN, CDR2 SYDVKM. V was shortened by 6 bases and J by 6 bases, with 7 bases between the two germline ends. The whole variable domain, filled in from reference TRBV28 and TRBJ2-3, reads DVKVTQSSRYLVKRTGEKVFLECVQDMDHENMFWYRQDPGLGLRLIYFSYDVKMKEKGDIPEGYSVSREKKERFSLILESASTNQTSMYLCASRSGDTQYFGPGTRLTVL.

The J gene is TRBJ2-7, the V gene TRBV7-2, with D perhaps matching TRBD2 (7 bases). Trimming cost V 6 bases and J 3 bases, with 18 bases left between them. CDR1 and CDR2 from the germline V gene are SGHTA and FQGNSA. The CDR3 totals 15 residues. The CDR3 sequence: CASSQIGGAVYEQYF. CDR3 in DNA: TGTGCCAGCAGTCAAATAGGGGGGGCGGTCTACGAGCAGTACTTC.

V gene TRBV7-2 combines with J gene TRBJ1-2; D gene uncertain. Trimming took 4 bases from V and 6 from J, leaving 12 bases between them. This CDR3 is built from 13 residues. Per the germline V gene, CDR1 is SGHTA and CDR2 is FQGNSA. This chain's CDR3 is CASSSEPFDGYTF. The DNA for the CDR3 is TGTGCCAGCAGCTCCGAGCCGTTTGATGGCTACACCTTC.

The CDR3 loop is CASSSTGGKEKLFF. In nucleotides, the CDR3 is TGCGCCAGCAGCTCGACAGGGGGAAAGGAAAAACTGTTTTTT. The chain joins TRBV5-1 to TRBJ1-4, with 9 positions matching TRBD1. The CDR3 has 14 residues. V dropped 3 bases and J dropped 8; count of bases not matched to a gene: 5. Germline loops: CDR1 SGHRS, CDR2 YFSETQ.